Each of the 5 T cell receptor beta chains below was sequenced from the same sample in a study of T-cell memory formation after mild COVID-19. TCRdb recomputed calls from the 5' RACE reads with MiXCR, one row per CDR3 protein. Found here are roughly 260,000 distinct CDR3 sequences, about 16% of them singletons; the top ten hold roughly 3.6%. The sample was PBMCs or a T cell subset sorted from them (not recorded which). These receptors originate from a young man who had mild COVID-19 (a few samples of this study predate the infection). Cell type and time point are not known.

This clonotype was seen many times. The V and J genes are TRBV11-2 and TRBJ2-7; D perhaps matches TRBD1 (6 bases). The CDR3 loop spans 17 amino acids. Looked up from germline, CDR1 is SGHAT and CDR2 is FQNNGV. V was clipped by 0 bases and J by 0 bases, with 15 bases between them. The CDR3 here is CASSLDQRQGSSYEQYF. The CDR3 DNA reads TGTGCCAGCAGCTTAGATCAACGGCAGGGGAGCTCCTACGAGCAGTACTTC. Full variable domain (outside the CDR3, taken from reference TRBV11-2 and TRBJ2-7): EAGVAQSPRYKIIEKRQSVAFWCNPISGHATLYWYQQILGQGPKLLIQFQNNGVVDDSQLPKDRFSAERLKGVDSTLKIQPAKLEDSAVYLCASSLDQRQGSSYEQYFGPGTRLTVT.

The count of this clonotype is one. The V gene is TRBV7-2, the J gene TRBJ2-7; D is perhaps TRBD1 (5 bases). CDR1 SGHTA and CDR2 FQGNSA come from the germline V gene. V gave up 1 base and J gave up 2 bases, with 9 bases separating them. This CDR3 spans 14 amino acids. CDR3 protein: CASSLVQGPYEQYV. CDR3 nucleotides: TGTGCCAGCAGCTTAGTCCAGGGTCCCTACGAGCAGTACGTC.

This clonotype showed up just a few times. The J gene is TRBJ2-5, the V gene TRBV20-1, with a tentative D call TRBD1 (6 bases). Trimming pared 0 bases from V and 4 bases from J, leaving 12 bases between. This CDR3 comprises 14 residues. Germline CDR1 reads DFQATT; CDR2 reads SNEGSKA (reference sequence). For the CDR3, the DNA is TGCAGTGCTAGAGATTGGGGGCACCGAGAGACCCAGTACTTC. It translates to CSARDWGHRETQYF.

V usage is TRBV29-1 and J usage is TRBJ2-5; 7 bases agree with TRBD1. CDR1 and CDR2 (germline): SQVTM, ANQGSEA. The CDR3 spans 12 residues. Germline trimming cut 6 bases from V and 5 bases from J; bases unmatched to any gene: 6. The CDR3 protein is CSVDRVLETQYF. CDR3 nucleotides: TGCAGCGTCGACAGGGTTTTGGAGACCCAGTACTTC. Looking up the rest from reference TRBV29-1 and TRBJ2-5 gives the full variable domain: SAVISQKPSRDICQRGTSLTIQCQVDSQVTMMFWYRQQPGQSLTLIATANQGSEATYESGFVIDKFPISRPNLTFSTLTVSNMSPEDSSIYLCSVDRVLETQYFGPGTRLLVL.

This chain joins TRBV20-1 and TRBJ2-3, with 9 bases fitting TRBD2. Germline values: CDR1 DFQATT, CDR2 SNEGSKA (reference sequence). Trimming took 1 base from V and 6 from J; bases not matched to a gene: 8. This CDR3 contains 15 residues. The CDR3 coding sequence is TGCAGTGCTAGAGGGAGCGGGGGGCCCTCGGATACGCAGTATTTT. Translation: CSARGSGGPSDTQYF.